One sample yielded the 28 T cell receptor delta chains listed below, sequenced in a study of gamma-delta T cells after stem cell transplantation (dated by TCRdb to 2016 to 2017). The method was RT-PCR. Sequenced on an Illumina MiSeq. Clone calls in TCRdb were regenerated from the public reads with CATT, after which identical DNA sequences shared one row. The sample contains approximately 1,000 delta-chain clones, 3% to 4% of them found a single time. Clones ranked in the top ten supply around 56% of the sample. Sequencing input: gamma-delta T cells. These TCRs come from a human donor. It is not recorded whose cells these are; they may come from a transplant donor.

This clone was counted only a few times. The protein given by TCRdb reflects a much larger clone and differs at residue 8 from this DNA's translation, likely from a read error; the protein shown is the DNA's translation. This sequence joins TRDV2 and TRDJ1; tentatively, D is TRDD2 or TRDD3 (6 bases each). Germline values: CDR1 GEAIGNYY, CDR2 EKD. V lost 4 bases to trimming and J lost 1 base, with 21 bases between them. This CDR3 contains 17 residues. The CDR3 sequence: CACDLLLRDMPTDKLIF. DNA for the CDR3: TGTGCCTGTGATCTCCTACTGAGGGATATGCCCACCGATAAACTCATCTTT.

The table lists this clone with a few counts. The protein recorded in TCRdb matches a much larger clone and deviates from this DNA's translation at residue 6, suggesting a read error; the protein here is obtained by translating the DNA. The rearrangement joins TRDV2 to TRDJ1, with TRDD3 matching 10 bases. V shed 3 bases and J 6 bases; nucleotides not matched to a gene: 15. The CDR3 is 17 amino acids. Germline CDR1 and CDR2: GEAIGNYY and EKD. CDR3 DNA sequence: TGTGCCTGTGACGCCATACTGGGGGATTCTGGACCATATAAACTCATCTTT. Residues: CACDAILGDSGPYKLIF.

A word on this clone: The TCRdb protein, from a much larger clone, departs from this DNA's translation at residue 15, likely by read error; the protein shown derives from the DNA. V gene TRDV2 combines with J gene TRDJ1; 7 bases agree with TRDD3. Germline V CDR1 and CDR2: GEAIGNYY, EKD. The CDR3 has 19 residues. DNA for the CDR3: TGTGCCTGTGACATCTTTATTCCCCAATACTGGGGTTACACCGAGAAACTCATCTTT. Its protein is CACDIFIPQYWGYTEKLIF.

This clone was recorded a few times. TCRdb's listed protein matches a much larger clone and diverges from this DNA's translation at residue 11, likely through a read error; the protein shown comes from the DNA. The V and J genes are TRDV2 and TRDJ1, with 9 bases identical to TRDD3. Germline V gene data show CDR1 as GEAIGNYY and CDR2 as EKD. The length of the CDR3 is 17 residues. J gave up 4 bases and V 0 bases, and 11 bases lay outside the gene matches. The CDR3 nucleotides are TGTGCCTGTGACACCGTGAACCTGGGGGATCTCGACGATAAACTCATCTTT. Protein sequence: CACDTVNLGDLDDKLIF.

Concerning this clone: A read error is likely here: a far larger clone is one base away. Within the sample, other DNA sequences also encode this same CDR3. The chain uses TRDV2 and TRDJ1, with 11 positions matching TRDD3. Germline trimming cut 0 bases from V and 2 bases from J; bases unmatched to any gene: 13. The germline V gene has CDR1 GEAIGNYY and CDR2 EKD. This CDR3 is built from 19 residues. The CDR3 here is CACDTVTGGYARGTDKLIF. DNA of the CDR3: TGTGCCTGTGACACCGTTACTGGGGGATATGCGAGGGGGACCGATAAACTCATCTTT.

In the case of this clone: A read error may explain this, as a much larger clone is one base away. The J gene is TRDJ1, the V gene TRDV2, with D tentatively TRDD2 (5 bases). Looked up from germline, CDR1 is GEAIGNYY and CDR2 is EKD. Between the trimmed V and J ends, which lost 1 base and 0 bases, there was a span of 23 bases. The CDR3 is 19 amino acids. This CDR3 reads CACDTIWPTRGPDTDKLIF. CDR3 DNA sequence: TGTGCCTGTGACACTATCTGGCCTACCCGAGGACCCGACACCGATAAACTCATCTTT.

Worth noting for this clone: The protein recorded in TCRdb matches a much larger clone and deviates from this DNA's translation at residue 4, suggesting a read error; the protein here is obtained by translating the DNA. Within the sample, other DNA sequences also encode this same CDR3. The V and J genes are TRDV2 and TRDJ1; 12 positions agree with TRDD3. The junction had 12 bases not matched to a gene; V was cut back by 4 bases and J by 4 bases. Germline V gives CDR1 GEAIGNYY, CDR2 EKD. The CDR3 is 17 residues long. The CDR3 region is CACETVAGGYAGDKLIF. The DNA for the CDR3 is TGTGCCTGTGAGACCGTGGCTGGGGGATACGCCGGCGATAAACTCATCTTT.

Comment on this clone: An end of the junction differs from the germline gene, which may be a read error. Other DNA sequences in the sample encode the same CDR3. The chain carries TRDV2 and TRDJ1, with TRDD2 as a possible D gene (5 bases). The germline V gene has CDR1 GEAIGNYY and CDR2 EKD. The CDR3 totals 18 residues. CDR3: CACDPLTATATSTDKLIF. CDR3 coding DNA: TGTGCCTGTGACCCTCTTACTGCCACTGCCACTTCCACCGATAAGCTCATCTTC.

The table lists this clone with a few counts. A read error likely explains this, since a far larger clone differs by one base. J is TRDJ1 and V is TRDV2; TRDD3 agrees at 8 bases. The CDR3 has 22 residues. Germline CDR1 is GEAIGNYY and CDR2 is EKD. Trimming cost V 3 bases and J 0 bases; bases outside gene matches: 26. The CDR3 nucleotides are TGTGCCTGTGACCCAATTGGTCAAACTGGGGGTTCCCCAGGACCGCACACCGATAAACTCATCTTT. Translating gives CACDPIGQTGGSPGPHTDKLIF.

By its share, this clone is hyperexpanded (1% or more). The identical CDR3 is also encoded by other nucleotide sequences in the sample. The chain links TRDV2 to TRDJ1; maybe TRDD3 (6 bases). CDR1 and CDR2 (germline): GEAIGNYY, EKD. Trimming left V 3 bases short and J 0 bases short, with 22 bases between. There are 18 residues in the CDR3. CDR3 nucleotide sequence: TGTGCCTGTGACCCGCTTCGGCGGGGGGAAACGTACACCGATAAACTCATCTTT. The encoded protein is CACDPLRRGETYTDKLIF.

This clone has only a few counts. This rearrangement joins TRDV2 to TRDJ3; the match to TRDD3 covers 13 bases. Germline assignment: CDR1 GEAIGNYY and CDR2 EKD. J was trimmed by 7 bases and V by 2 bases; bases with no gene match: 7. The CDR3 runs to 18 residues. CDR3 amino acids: CACDKLGDTHKDTRQMFF. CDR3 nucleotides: TGTGCCTGTGACAAACTGGGGGATACGCATAAAGACACCCGACAGATGTTTTTC.

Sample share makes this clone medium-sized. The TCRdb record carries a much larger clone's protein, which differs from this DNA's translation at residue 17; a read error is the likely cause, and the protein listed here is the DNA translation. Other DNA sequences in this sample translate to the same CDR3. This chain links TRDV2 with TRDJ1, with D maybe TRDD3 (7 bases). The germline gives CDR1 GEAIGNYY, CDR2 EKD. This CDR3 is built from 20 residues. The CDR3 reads CACDTVSFLKAGGITDTLIF. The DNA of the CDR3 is TGTGCCTGTGACACCGTTTCTTTCCTAAAGGCTGGGGGGATCACCGATACACTCATCTTT.

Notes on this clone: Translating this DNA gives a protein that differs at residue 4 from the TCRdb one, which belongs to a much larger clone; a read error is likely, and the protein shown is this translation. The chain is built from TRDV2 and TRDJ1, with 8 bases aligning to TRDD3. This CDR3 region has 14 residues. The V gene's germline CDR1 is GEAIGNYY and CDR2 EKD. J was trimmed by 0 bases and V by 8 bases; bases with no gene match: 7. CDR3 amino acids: CASGKLGDTDKLIF. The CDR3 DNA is TGTGCCTCTGGCAAACTGGGGGACACCGATAAACTCATCTTT.

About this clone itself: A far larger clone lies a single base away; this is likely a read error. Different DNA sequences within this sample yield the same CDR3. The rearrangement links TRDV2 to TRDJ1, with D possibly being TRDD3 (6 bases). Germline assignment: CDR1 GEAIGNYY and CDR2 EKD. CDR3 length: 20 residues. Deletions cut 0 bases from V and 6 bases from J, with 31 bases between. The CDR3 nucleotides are TGTGCCTGTGACACCCTCTCCGGGGGACCCCCCCGAGAACACTTCCATAAACTCATCTTT. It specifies CACDTLSGGPPREHFHKLIF.

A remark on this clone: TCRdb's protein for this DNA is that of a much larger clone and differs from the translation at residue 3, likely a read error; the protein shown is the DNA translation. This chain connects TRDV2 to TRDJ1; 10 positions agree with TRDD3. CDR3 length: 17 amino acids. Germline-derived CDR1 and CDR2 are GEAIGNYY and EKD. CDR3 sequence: CARDSLTGGLGPDKLIF. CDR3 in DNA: TGTGCCCGTGACTCTCTTACTGGGGGATTGGGCCCCGATAAACTCATCTTT.

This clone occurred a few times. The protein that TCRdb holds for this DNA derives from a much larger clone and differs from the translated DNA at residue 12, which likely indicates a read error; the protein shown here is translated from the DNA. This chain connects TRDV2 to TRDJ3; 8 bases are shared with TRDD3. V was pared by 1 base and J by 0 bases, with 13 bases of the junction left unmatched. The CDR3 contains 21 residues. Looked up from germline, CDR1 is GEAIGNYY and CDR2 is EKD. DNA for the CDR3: TGTGCCTGTGACACTGCTCCTTCTGGGGGACCCCACTCCTGGGACACCCGACAGATGTTTTTC. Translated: CACDTAPSGGPHSWDTRQMFF.

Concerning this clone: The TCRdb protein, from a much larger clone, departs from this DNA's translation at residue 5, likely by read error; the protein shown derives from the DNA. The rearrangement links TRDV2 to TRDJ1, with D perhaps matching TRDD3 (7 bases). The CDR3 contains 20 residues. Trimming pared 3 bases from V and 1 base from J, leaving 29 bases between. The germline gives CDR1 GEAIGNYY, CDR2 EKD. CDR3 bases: TGTGCCTGTGACGCCGTTTCTTTCCTAAAGGCTGGGGGGATCACCGATAAACTCATCTTT. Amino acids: CACDAVSFLKAGGITDKLIF.

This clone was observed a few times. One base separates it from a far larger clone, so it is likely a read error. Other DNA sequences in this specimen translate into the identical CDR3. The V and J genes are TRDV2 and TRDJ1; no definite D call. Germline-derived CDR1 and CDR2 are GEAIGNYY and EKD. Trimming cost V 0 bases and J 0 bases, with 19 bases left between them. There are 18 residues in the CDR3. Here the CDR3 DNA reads TGTGCCTGTGACACCCTTTCTTACTCGACTACCTACACCGATAAACTCATCTTT. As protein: CACDTLSYSTTYTDKLIF.

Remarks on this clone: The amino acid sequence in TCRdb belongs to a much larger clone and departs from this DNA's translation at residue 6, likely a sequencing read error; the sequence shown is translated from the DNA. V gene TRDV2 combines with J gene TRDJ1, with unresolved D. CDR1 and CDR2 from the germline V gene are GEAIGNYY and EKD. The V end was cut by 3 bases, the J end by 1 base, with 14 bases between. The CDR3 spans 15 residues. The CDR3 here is CACDATKSLTDKLIF. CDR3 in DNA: TGTGCCTGTGACGCGACCAAATCTCTCACCGATAAACTCATCTTT.

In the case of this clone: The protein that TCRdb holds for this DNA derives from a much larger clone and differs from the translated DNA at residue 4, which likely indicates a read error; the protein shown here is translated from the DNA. CDR3 DNA: TGTGCCTGTGGCACCGTTCCCTCCCGGGGGATAGGCCGAGATAAACTCATCTTT. The encoded protein is CACGTVPSRGIGRDKLIF. The rearrangement links TRDV2 to TRDJ1; 8 positions match TRDD3. The germline CDR1 and CDR2 sequences are GEAIGNYY and EKD. The CDR3 has 18 amino acids.

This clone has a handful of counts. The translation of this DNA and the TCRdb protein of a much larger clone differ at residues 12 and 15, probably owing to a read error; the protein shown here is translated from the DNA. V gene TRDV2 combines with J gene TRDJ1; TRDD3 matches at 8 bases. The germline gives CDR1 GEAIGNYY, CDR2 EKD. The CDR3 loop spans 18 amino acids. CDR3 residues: CACDTLVTGGQCTDNLIF. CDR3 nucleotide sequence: TGTGCCTGTGACACGTTGGTTACTGGGGGCCAGTGCACCGATAATCTCATCTTT.

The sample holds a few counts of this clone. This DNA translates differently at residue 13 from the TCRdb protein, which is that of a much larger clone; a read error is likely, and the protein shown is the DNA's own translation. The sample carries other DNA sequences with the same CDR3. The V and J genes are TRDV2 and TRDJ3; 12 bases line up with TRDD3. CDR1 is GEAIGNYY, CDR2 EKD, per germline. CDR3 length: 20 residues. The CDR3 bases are TGTGCCTGTGACACCGTTCTGGGGGATACGAGCTCCTGTGACACCCGACAGATGTTTTTC. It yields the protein CACDTVLGDTSSCDTRQMFF.

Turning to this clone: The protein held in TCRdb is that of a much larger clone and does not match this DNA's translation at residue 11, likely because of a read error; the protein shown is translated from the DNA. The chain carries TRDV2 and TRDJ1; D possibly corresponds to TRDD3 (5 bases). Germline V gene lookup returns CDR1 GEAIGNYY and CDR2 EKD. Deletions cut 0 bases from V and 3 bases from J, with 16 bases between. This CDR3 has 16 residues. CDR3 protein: CACDTGFGGFADKLIF. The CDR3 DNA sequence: TGTGCCTGTGACACCGGTTTCGGGGGGTTCGCCGATAAACTCATCTTT.

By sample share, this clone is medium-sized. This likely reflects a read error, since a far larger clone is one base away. In DNA form, the CDR3 reads TGTGCCTGTGGCACCGTCGGACTGGGGGGAAACACCGATAAACTCATCTTT. Its translation is CACGTVGLGGNTDKLIF. The chain has TRDV2 and TRDJ1, with 8 bases that match TRDD3. From germline, CDR1 is GEAIGNYY and CDR2 EKD. The CDR3 length is 17 residues.

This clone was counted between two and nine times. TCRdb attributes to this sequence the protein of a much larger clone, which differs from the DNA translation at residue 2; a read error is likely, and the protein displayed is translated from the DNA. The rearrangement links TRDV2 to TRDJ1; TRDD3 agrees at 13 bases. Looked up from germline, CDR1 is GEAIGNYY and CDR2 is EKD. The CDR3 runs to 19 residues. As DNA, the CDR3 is TGTTCCTGTGACACCGTTACTGGGGGATACGCGAGGGGGACCGATAAACTCATCTTT. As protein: CSCDTVTGGYARGTDKLIF.

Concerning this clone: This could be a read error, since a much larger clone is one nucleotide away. Here the CDR3 reads CACDTVLGDTGNTDKLIF. Here the CDR3 DNA reads TGTGCCTGTGATACGGTACTGGGGGATACGGGGAACACCGATAAACTCATCTTT. The chain employs TRDV2 and TRDJ1, with 13 bases matching TRDD3. Germline values: CDR1 GEAIGNYY, CDR2 EKD. Unmatched junction bases numbered 10, after V lost 4 bases and J lost 0 bases. The CDR3 length is 18 residues.

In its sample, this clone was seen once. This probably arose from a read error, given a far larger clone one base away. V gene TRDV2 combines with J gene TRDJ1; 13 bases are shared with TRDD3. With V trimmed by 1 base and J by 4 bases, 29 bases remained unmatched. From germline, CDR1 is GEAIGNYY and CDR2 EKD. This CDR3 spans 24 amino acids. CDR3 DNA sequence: TGTGCCTGTGACACGATCTCCCAAACCTTCACCCGTACTGGGGGATACGATCGGGACGATAAACTCATCTTT. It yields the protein CACDTISQTFTRTGGYDRDDKLIF.

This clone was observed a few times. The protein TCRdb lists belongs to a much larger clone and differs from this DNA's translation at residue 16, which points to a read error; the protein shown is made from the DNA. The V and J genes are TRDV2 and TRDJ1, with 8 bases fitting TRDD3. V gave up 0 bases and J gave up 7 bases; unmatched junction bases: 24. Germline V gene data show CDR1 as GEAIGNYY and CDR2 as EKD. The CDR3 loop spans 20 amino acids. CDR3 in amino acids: CACDTLSGGPPREHFRKLIF. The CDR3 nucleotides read TGTGCCTGTGACACCCTCTCTGGGGGACCCCCCCGAGAACACTTCCGTAAACTCATCTTT.